This T cell receptor beta chain was retrieved from a study of OX40 agonist ivuxolimab in advanced cancers. Study-wide results and limits: Researchers did not establish what antigens the expanded peripheral T cells target.

Note on this clone: Antigen: not known.

Sequenced by immunoSEQ multiplex PCR; TCRdb stores in-frame clones only, minus some. Altogether under 100,000 clones are present, 88% being singletons, with the ten largest covering 0.65% to 0.9%. Sequences were derived from CD4+ or CD8+ T cells sorted from blood, sampled in a trial of the OX40 agonist ivuxolimab. The clonotype comes from an adult with an advanced solid tumor such as melanoma, head and neck, liver or kidney cancer.

CDR3 DNA: TGCGCCAGCAGGGACGGGGGGCCGAGCGATGGCTACACCTTC. Translation gives CASRDGGPSDGYTF. This chain connects TRBV10-2 to TRBJ1-2; D may be TRBD1 (6 bases). CDR3 size: 14 residues. Trimming left V 6 bases short and J 6 bases short, with 17 bases between. Germline V gene sequence: CDR1 WSHSY, CDR2 SAAADI.